What follows describes a single T cell receptor beta chain. Its antigen is currently unknown. This sample is drawn from a study of graft-versus-host responses after intestinal transplantation. The wider study: As for transplant type, recipients had multivisceral, liver-intestinal, or isolated intestinal grafts. Every transplant recipient was induced with anti-thymocyte globulin, then maintained on tacrolimus and steroids for roughly 3 years.

Whole-study results and caveats: Allograft graft-versus-host to host-versus-graft clonal ratios ran high in patients with graft-donor T cell macrochimerism. Recipient bone marrow held GvH clones, some seen earlier in ileum or blood.

Sequencing was performed with immunoSEQ multiplex PCR; in TCRdb, only in-frame clones are kept and a portion is missing. The sample shows fewer than 90,000 clones, about 95% of them seen only once. With 0 bases removed from V and 5 bases from J, the gap between germline ends came to 8 bases. The CDR3 is 15 amino acids. Germline CDR1 reads SGHVS; CDR2 reads FQNEAQ. This material consisted of unstimulated CD4+ T cells sorted from spleen or lymph node cells, taken before transplant. The rearrangement uses TRBV7-8 and TRBJ1-6; no firm D call. This receptor was identified in a human donor who was the organ donor for an intestinal transplant. CDR3 loop: CASSLAQKDNSPLHF. Written as DNA, the CDR3 is TGTGCCAGCAGCTTAGCACAGAAAGATAATTCACCCCTCCACTTT.